Described below is a single T cell receptor beta chain sequence and its context. Profiling relied on immunoSEQ multiplex PCR, and the TCRdb table lists in-frame clones only, not all of them. The sample gives over a million clones, about 96% of which show up once; roughly 1.2% is in the top ten. The data are from a study of shared clonotypes between healthy human individuals. The wider study: Used for every donor were three CD4 naive, three CD4 memory, two CD8 naive and one CD8 memory plate.

The CDR3 loop spans 15 amino acids. V dropped 0 bases and J dropped 3 bases, with 12 bases sitting between them. Germline CDR1 SGHRS, CDR2 YFSETQ. The clonotype originates from a man younger than 40 in good health. The rearrangement links TRBV5-1 to TRBJ1-2; D possibly corresponds to TRBD1 (6 bases). The specimen was naive CD4+ T cells sorted from blood. Indicated subset: CD45RA+ positively selected. CDR3 protein: CASSLVSGADYGYTF. As DNA, the CDR3 is TGCGCCAGCAGCTTGGTCTCGGGGGCTGACTATGGCTACACCTTC. The full variable domain, in which reference TRBV5-1 and TRBJ1-2 provide the parts outside the CDR3, is KAGVTQTPRYLIKTRGQQVTLSCSPISGHRSVSWYQQTPGQGLQFLFEYFSETQRNKGNFPGRFSGRQFSNSRSEMNVSTLELGDSALYLCASSLVSGADYGYTFGSGTRLTVV.